These T cell receptor beta chains were read from a single sample in a study of early T cells in non-severe SARS-CoV-2 infection. From the 5' RACE reads, TCRdb called clonotypes with MiXCR, one entry per CDR3 protein. The sample lists about 42,000 distinct CDR3 sequences, roughly 7.1% occurring once. Specimen: whole blood. The receptors shown here come from an adult who was a healthcare worker with PCR-confirmed SARS-CoV-2 infection or an uninfected control (not recorded which). CDR3s include the opening cysteine and the closing phenylalanine or tryptophan. Fields, in order: CDR3 DNA, CDR3 protein, V gene, D gene, clone size, J gene. The D gene is left open where the match is weak. Expanded clones are given a class, and other clones once, few, many or no size at all.

CDR3 DNA: TGTGCCAGTCTCCGAACTAACACCGGGGAGCTGTTTTTT
CDR3 protein: CASLRTNTGELFF
V gene: TRBV19
D gene: .
clone size: few
J gene: TRBJ2-2

CDR3 DNA: TGTGCCAGCAGTGAATTGGAGGGGAAGGGCGAAGAGACCCAGTACTTC
CDR3 protein: CASSELEGKGEETQYF
V gene: TRBV6-1
D gene: .
clone size: many
J gene: TRBJ2-5

CDR3 DNA: TGTGCCAGCACCCAGGGGAGGGCCAAAAACATTCAGTACTTC
CDR3 protein: CASTQGRAKNIQYF
V gene: TRBV2
D gene: .
clone size: many
J gene: TRBJ2-4

CDR3 DNA: TGTGCCTGGAGTGTAGAGGGGGTACTCATTTCACCCCTCCACTTT
CDR3 protein: CAWSVEGVLISPLHF
V gene: TRBV30
D gene: .
clone size: few
J gene: TRBJ1-6

CDR3 DNA: TGTGCCAGCAGCTTGGCGGGGAAAGGAATGAACACTGAAGCTTTCTTT
CDR3 protein: CASSLAGKGMNTEAFF
V gene: TRBV5-5
D gene: .
clone size: .
J gene: TRBJ1-1

CDR3 DNA: TGCAGTGCTAGTTTCCTAACGGAGCAGTTCTTC
CDR3 protein: CSASFLTEQFF
V gene: TRBV20-1
D gene: .
clone size: .
J gene: TRBJ2-1

CDR3 DNA: TGCGTCAGCAGCTTGGACAGAATCGAGCAGTACTTC
CDR3 protein: CVSSLDRIEQYF
V gene: TRBV5-1
D gene: .
clone size: .
J gene: TRBJ2-7

CDR3 DNA: TGTGCCAGCAGTGACGACTTATCTGGGGCCAACGTCCTGACTTTC
CDR3 protein: CASSDDLSGANVLTF
V gene: TRBV6-1
D gene: .
clone size: few
J gene: TRBJ2-6

CDR3 DNA: TGTGCCAGCACCCCATCCAGGGGCGGTGGCTACACCTTC
CDR3 protein: CASTPSRGGGYTF
V gene: TRBV2
D gene: .
clone size: many
J gene: TRBJ1-2

CDR3 DNA: TGTGCCAGCAGCCCAAGGACGCAAGGGGCCCTAAATTCACCCCTCCACTTT
CDR3 protein: CASSPRTQGALNSPLHF
V gene: TRBV7-8
D gene: .
clone size: many
J gene: TRBJ1-6

CDR3 DNA: TGTGCCAGCAGCGCCGGGACAGGCCCCTACGAGCAGTACTTC
CDR3 protein: CASSAGTGPYEQYF
V gene: TRBV2
D gene: TRBD1
clone size: .
J gene: TRBJ2-7

CDR3 DNA: TGTGCCAGCAGTCAAGCGATCGGCTCAGGGACGCAGTATTTT
CDR3 protein: CASSQAIGSGTQYF
V gene: TRBV12-3/TRBV12-4
D gene: .
clone size: .
J gene: TRBJ2-3

CDR3 DNA: TGTGCCAGCAGCGTAGACCCCAGGGGGATGAACACTGAAGCTTTCTTT
CDR3 protein: CASSVDPRGMNTEAFF
V gene: TRBV9
D gene: TRBD1
clone size: few
J gene: TRBJ1-1

CDR3 DNA: TGTGCCAGCAGCTTAAGTCCTGGGAATACCGAAGCTTTCTTT
CDR3 protein: CASSLSPGNTEAFF
V gene: TRBV7-3
D gene: .
clone size: many
J gene: TRBJ1-1

CDR3 DNA: TGTGCCAGCAGCGTGGGGGGGGGCCAGGATGAGCAGTTCTTC
CDR3 protein: CASSVGGGQDEQFF
V gene: TRBV5-4
D gene: .
clone size: many
J gene: TRBJ2-1

CDR3 DNA: TGTGCCAGCAGTTTTGGGGCGGGGGTGAATGAGCAGTTCTTC
CDR3 protein: CASSFGAGVNEQFF
V gene: TRBV12-3/TRBV12-4
D gene: TRBD2
clone size: .
J gene: TRBJ2-1

CDR3 DNA: TGCAGTGCTAGAGAGGGGGCCCGTTTCAAAGAGACCCAGTACTTC
CDR3 protein: CSAREGARFKETQYF
V gene: TRBV20-1
D gene: .
clone size: .
J gene: TRBJ2-5

CDR3 DNA: TGTGCCAGCAGTCATCTTGTCGGAGGGATGAACACTGAAGCTTTCTTT
CDR3 protein: CASSHLVGGMNTEAFF
V gene: TRBV12-3/TRBV12-4
D gene: .
clone size: many
J gene: TRBJ1-1

CDR3 DNA: TGTGCCAGCAGACGAGCAGGGGGCGGTGGGGCCAACGTCCTGACTTTC
CDR3 protein: CASRRAGGGGANVLTF
V gene: TRBV6-5
D gene: TRBD1
clone size: many
J gene: TRBJ2-6

CDR3 DNA: TGTGCCAGCAGCCCAACCGGGACGGAAGAGACCCAGTACTTC
CDR3 protein: CASSPTGTEETQYF
V gene: TRBV7-9
D gene: .
clone size: few
J gene: TRBJ2-5

CDR3 DNA: TGTGCCAGCAGCCGGACAGCTCCGGGTGAAAAACTGTTTTTT
CDR3 protein: CASSRTAPGEKLFF
V gene: TRBV11-2
D gene: .
clone size: many
J gene: TRBJ1-4

CDR3 DNA: TGCAGCGTTGACCAGGTCACAGATACGCAGTATTTT
CDR3 protein: CSVDQVTDTQYF
V gene: TRBV29-1
D gene: .
clone size: few
J gene: TRBJ2-3

CDR3 DNA: TGTGCCAGCACTAAAGGGGGGGATACGCAGTATTTT
CDR3 protein: CASTKGGDTQYF
V gene: TRBV28
D gene: .
clone size: many
J gene: TRBJ2-3

CDR3 DNA: TGTGCCACCTCCCCCCGGACAGGGTCTTATGGCTACACCTTC
CDR3 protein: CATSPRTGSYGYTF
V gene: TRBV6-5
D gene: TRBD1
clone size: many
J gene: TRBJ1-2

CDR3 DNA: TGTGCCAGCAGTCCCGGGACATTTGGAGAGACCCAGTACTTC
CDR3 protein: CASSPGTFGETQYF
V gene: TRBV27
D gene: .
clone size: few
J gene: TRBJ2-5

CDR3 DNA: TGTGCCAGCAGTGATCCGGGGCAAGAGACCCAGTACTTC
CDR3 protein: CASSDPGQETQYF
V gene: TRBV25-1
D gene: .
clone size: few
J gene: TRBJ2-5

CDR3 DNA: TGTGCCAGCAGCCCGACGGGGGACTACGAGCAGTACTTC
CDR3 protein: CASSPTGDYEQYF
V gene: TRBV5-6
D gene: .
clone size: many
J gene: TRBJ2-7

CDR3 DNA: TGTGCCAGCAGCCTACAGGGCAGGGCCACTGAAGCTTTCTTT
CDR3 protein: CASSLQGRATEAFF
V gene: TRBV7-9
D gene: .
clone size: .
J gene: TRBJ1-1

CDR3 DNA: TGTGCCATCAGTGAGGCGGGGAGACAGGGAGGTGAAGCTTTCTTT
CDR3 protein: CAISEAGRQGGEAFF
V gene: TRBV10-3
D gene: TRBD1
clone size: .
J gene: TRBJ1-1

CDR3 DNA: TGTGCCAGCAGTGAACACGGGACTAGCGGGGCAGATACGCAGTATTTT
CDR3 protein: CASSEHGTSGADTQYF
V gene: TRBV6-1
D gene: TRBD2
clone size: .
J gene: TRBJ2-3

CDR3 DNA: TGTGCCAGCAGGGGACTAGCGCAAGAGACCCAGTACTTC
CDR3 protein: CASRGLAQETQYF
V gene: TRBV5-5
D gene: TRBD2
clone size: many
J gene: TRBJ2-5

CDR3 DNA: TGTGCCTGGAGTTTCCCGACAGGGGCCCAAGAGACCCAGTACTTC
CDR3 protein: CAWSFPTGAQETQYF
V gene: TRBV30
D gene: TRBD1
clone size: many
J gene: TRBJ2-5

CDR3 DNA: TGTGCCAGCAGTTTCACTGGGGAGGGGTACAATGAGCAGTTCTTC
CDR3 protein: CASSFTGEGYNEQFF
V gene: TRBV27
D gene: TRBD2
clone size: .
J gene: TRBJ2-1

CDR3 DNA: TGTGCCAGCAGTTCGACAGATTTAGGCACTGAAGCTTTCTTT
CDR3 protein: CASSSTDLGTEAFF
V gene: TRBV27
D gene: .
clone size: .
J gene: TRBJ1-1

CDR3 DNA: TGCAGTGCTAGCCCTGTCCCTGGGACAGGCCTCGACAATGAGCAGTTCTTC
CDR3 protein: CSASPVPGTGLDNEQFF
V gene: TRBV20-1
D gene: TRBD1
clone size: few
J gene: TRBJ2-1

CDR3 DNA: TGTGCCAGCCAGTTTGGCAGGGGGCCTGAAGCTTTCTTT
CDR3 protein: CASQFGRGPEAFF
V gene: TRBV7-9
D gene: TRBD1
clone size: .
J gene: TRBJ1-1

CDR3 DNA: TGTGCCATCGGGGCAGGGTCGACCACAGGTACGCAGTATTTT
CDR3 protein: CAIGAGSTTGTQYF
V gene: TRBV10-3
D gene: .
clone size: .
J gene: TRBJ2-3

CDR3 DNA: TGTGCCAGCAGCCCAACAGAAGATACGCAGTATTTT
CDR3 protein: CASSPTEDTQYF
V gene: TRBV12-3/TRBV12-4
D gene: .
clone size: few
J gene: TRBJ2-3

CDR3 DNA: TGTGCCAGCAGCTTAACGGACCAACGGGCTTTCTTT
CDR3 protein: CASSLTDQRAFF
V gene: TRBV7-9
D gene: .
clone size: many
J gene: TRBJ1-1

CDR3 DNA: TGTGCCAGCAGCCCCAAGGGAGGGCCAGAGACCCAGTACTTC
CDR3 protein: CASSPKGGPETQYF
V gene: TRBV7-2
D gene: TRBD2
clone size: few
J gene: TRBJ2-5

CDR3 DNA: TGTGTCAGCGACGGGGGGACCCATAGCACAGATACGCAGTATTTT
CDR3 protein: CVSDGGTHSTDTQYF
V gene: TRBV7-9
D gene: TRBD2
clone size: few
J gene: TRBJ2-3

CDR3 DNA: TGTGCCAGCAGCTTGGGAGGTAGAAATGAGCAGTTCTTC
CDR3 protein: CASSLGGRNEQFF
V gene: TRBV5-8
D gene: .
clone size: many
J gene: TRBJ2-1

CDR3 DNA: TGTGCCAGCAGGCTAGCGGGGGTCACAGATACGCAGTATTTT
CDR3 protein: CASRLAGVTDTQYF
V gene: TRBV12-3/TRBV12-4
D gene: TRBD2
clone size: .
J gene: TRBJ2-3

CDR3 DNA: TGTGCCAGCAGTTTAGTCGGGGGACCCCTCCACTTT
CDR3 protein: CASSLVGGPLHF
V gene: TRBV27
D gene: .
clone size: .
J gene: TRBJ1-6

CDR3 DNA: TGTGCCAGCAGCTTGGGTGACAGGCCGAACTATGGCTACACCTTC
CDR3 protein: CASSLGDRPNYGYTF
V gene: TRBV11-2
D gene: .
clone size: medium-sized
J gene: TRBJ1-2